This T cell receptor beta chain stems from a study of blood T cell repertoires in COVID-19. Overall study context: COVID-19 samples collected from the United States, Italy and Spain covered acute and convalescent phases. The analysed material was cDNA or gDNA that came from T cells, B-cell-depleted T cells, or PBMCs.

Per the original data handling: Cell counts per sample came from amplifying reference gene primers. The table came from immunoSEQ multiplex PCR; TCRdb's copy has only in-frame clones and leaves some out. The D gene and trimming were derived from the DNA, and the V and J assignments and clone size from that table. The sample includes about 300,000 clones, about nine tenths of them seen just once. V was cut by 0 bases and J by 1 base, with 13 bases left in between. Germline V gene data show CDR1 as SGHRS and CDR2 as YFSETQ. This CDR3 region has 16 residues. This receptor was obtained from a woman aged 40 to 50 who had recovered from COVID-19. Source material: peripheral blood. V gene TRBV5-1 combines with J gene TRBJ1-1, with D tentatively TRBD1 (6 bases). The CDR3 bases are TGCGCCAGCAGCTTGGTGGGGGCGCTCACGAACACTGAAGCTTTCTTT. It translates to CASSLVGALTNTEAFF.